What follows is one TCR beta chain and its context. The assay was immunoSEQ multiplex PCR, and TCRdb's table has in-frame clones only and misses some. The sample has around 170,000 clones, approximately 81% seen once. These data belong to a study of blood T cell repertoires in COVID-19. The CDR3 length is 15 residues. With 7 bases removed from V and 3 bases from J, the gap between germline ends came to 19 bases. The germline CDR1 and CDR2 sequences are SGHTA and FQGNSA. The gene calls are TRBV7-2 and TRBJ2-7; TRBD1 might be the D (7 bases). This TCR was recovered from a man younger than 35 with active or convalescent COVID-19. Specimen: peripheral blood. DNA for the CDR3: TGTGCCAGCACCATCTCCAGGGGGGTCAACTACGAGCAGTACTTC. Encoded protein: CASTISRGVNYEQYF.